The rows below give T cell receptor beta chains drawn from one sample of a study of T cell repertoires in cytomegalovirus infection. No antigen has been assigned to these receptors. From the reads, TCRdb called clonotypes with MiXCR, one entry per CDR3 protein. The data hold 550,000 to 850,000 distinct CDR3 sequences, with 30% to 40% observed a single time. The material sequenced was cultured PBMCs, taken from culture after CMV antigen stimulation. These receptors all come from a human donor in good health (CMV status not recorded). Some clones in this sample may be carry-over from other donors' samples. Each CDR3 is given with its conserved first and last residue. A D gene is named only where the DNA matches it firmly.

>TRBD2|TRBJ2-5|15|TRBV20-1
CSALGLADLRETQYF
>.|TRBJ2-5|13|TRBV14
CARTPDKQETQYF
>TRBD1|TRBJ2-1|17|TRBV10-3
CAISPPPGTGGDNEQFF
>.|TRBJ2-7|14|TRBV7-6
CASSFGPGYYEQYF
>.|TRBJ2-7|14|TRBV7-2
CASTLGGGTYEQYF
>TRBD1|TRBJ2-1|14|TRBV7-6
CASSLTGTGDEQFF
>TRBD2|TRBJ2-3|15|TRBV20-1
CSAPATSGGTDTQYF
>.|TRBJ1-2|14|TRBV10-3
CAISDGYLNYGYTF
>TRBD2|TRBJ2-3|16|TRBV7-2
CASSLGGGRRADTQYF
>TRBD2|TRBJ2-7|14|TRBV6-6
CAVFVWEGSYEQYF
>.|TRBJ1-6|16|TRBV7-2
CASRSDLGSYNSPLHF
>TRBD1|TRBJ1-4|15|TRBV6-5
CASSSTGTGGPKLFF
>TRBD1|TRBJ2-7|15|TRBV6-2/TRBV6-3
CASSYSRTGEEEQYF